This T cell receptor (beta chain) was retrieved from a study of blood T cell repertoires in COVID-19. Overall study: PBMCs, B-cell-depleted T cells, or T cells were the source of the cDNA or gDNA that made up the material.

The CDR3 has 18 residues. Germline V CDR1 and CDR2: MGHRA, YSYEKL. Trimming cost V 1 base and J 2 bases; bases outside gene matches: 7. Assay: immunoSEQ multiplex PCR; the TCRdb copy retains only in-frame clones and omits some. The profile shows about 210,000 clones, about nine tenths of them singletons. Input material: PBMCs or T cells enriched from blood (not recorded which). The sequence was collected from a man aged 18 to 29 with acute COVID-19. This chain uses TRBV4-1 with TRBJ2-3; 12 positions agree with TRBD2. CDR3 DNA sequence: TGCGCCAGCAGCCAAGCTAGCGGGAGGGCCCGTGTCACAGATACGCAGTATTTT. Its translation is CASSQASGRARVTDTQYF.